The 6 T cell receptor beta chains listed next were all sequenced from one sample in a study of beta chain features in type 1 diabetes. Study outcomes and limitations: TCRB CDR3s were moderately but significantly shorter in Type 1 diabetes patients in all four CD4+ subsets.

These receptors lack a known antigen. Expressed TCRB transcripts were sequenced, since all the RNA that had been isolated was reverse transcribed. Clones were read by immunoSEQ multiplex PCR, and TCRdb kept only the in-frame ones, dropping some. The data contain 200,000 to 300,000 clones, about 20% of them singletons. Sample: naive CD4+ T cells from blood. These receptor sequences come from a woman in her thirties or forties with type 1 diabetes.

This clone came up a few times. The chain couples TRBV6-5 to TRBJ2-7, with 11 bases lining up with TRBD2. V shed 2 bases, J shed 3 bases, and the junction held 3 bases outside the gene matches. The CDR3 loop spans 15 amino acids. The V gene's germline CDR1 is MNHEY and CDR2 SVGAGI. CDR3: CASSYRLAGGYEQYF. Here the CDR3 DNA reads TGTGCCAGCAGTTACCGGCTAGCGGGGGGCTACGAGCAGTACTTC.

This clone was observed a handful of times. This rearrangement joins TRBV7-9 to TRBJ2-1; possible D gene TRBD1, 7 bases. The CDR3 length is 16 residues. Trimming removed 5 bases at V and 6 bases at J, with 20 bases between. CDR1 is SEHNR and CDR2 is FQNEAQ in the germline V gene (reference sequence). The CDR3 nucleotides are TGTGCCAGCAGCCAAGGGGGCGGGACTGAGGGCAATGAGCAGTTCTTC. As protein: CASSQGGGTEGNEQFF.

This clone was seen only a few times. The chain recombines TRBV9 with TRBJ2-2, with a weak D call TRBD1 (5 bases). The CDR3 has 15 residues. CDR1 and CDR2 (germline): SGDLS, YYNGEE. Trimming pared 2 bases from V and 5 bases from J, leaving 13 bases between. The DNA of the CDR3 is TGTGCCAGCAGCGTGCTGGGGCTCGGGACCGGGGAGCTGTTTTTT. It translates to CASSVLGLGTGELFF.

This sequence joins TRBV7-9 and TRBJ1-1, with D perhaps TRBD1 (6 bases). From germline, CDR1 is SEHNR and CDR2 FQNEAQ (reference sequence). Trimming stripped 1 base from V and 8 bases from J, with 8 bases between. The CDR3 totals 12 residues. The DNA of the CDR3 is TGTGCCAGCAGCTTAGTAACAGGGGAAGCTTTCTTT. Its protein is CASSLVTGEAFF.

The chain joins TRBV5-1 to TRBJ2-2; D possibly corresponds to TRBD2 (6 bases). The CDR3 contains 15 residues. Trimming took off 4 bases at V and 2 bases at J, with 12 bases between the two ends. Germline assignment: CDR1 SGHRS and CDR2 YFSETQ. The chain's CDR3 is CASSLGTRNTGELFF. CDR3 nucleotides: TGCGCCAGCAGCCTCGGGACTCGAAACACCGGGGAGCTGTTTTTT.

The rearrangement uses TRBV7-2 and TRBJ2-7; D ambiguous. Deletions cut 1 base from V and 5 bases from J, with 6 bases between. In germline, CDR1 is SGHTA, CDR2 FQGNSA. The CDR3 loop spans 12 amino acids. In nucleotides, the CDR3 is TGTGCCAGCAGCTTAGGGCAGAACGAGCAGTACTTC. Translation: CASSLGQNEQYF.